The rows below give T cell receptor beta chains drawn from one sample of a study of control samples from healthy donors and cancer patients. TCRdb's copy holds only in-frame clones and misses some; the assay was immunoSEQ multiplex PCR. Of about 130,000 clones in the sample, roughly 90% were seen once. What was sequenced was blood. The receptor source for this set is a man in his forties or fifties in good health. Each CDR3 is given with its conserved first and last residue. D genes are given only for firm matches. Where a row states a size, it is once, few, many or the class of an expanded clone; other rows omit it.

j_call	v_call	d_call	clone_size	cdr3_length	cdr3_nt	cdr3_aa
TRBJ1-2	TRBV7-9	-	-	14	TGTGCCAGCAGCTCACGGGGCAGCATCTATGGCTACACCTTC	CASSSRGSIYGYTF
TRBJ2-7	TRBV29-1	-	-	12	TGCAGCGGAGGGGGGACGGTCTACGAGCAGTACTTC	CSGGGTVYEQYF
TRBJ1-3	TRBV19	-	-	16	TGTGCCAGTAGTATTTCAGGAAGAATCTCTGGAAACACCATATATTTT	CASSISGRISGNTIYF
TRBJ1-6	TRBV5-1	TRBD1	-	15	TGCGCCAGCAGCTCGGGGACAGGGTCTAATTCACCCCTCCACTTT	CASSSGTGSNSPLHF
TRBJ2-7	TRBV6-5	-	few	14	TGTGCCAGCAGTCCTCGATTACTTCAGGGCGAGCAGTACTTC	CASSPRLLQGEQYF
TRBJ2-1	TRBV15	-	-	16	TGTGCCACCAGCCCTTCCTCTGGACTGATGAACAATGAGCAGTTCTTC	CATSPSSGLMNNEQFF
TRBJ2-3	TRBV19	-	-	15	TGTGCCAGTAGTATAGGAAACAGCCACACAGATACGCAGTATTTT	CASSIGNSHTDTQYF
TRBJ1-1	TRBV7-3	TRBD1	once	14	TGTGCCAGCAGCTTAGTAGGGGGCGATTCAGAAGCTTTCTTT	CASSLVGGDSEAFF
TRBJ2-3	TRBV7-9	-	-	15	TGTGCCAGCAGCTTAACAGGGACGGCCACAGATACGCAGTATTTT	CASSLTGTATDTQYF
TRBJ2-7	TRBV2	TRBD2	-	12	TGTGCCGCCGGGACTAGCGGGTACGAGCAGTACTTC	CAAGTSGYEQYF
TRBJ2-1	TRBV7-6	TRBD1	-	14	TGTGCCAGCAGCTTACTGACAGGGGGCAATGAGCAGTTCTTC	CASSLLTGGNEQFF
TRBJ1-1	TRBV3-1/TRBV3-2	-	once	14	TGTGCCAGCAGCCAAGATTTGAGGAACACTGAAGCTTTCTTT	CASSQDLRNTEAFF
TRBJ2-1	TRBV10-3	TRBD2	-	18	TGTGCCATCAGTGGAGGTTTCCGCGCGAGCGGGGGTCCCAATGAGCAGTTCTTC	CAISGGFRASGGPNEQFF
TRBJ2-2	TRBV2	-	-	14	TGTGCCAGCAGTGAAGCTAGAAACACCGGGGAGCTGTTTTTT	CASSEARNTGELFF
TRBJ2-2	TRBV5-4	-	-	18	TGTGCCAGCAGCTCGAACGGCCTCCTGAAGGTTGGGGCCGGGGAGCTGTTTTTT	CASSSNGLLKVGAGELFF
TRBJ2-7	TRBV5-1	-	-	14	TGCGCCAGCAGCGCGCAAGGGGCAAATTACGAGCAGTACTTC	CASSAQGANYEQYF
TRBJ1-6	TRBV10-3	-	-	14	TGTGCCATCAGTGAGAGGCGGGGAGAGTCACCCCTCCACTTT	CAISERRGESPLHF
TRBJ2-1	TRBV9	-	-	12	TGTGCCAGCAGCGTAGTATCGAATGAGCAGTTCTTC	CASSVVSNEQFF
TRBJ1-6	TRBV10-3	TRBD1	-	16	TGTGCCATCAGTGAGTACCCGACAGGGAATAATTCACCCCTCCACTTT	CAISEYPTGNNSPLHF
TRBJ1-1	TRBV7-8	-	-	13	TGTGCCAGCAGTTCGAGTGCCGACACTGAAGCTTTCTTT	CASSSSADTEAFF
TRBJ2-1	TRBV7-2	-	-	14	TGTGCCAGCAGCTTAGAGGACAAGCCCAATGAGCAGTTCTTC	CASSLEDKPNEQFF
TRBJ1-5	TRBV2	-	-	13	TGTGCCAGCAGTGAAGAGGGGATTCAGCCCCAGCATTTT	CASSEEGIQPQHF
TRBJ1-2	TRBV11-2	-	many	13	TGTGCCAGCAGCGGGTGGGCGCGTCAGGGCTACACCTTC	CASSGWARQGYTF
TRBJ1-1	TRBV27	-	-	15	TGTGCCAGCAGTCCACAGATCACCCCGAACACTGAAGCTTTCTTT	CASSPQITPNTEAFF
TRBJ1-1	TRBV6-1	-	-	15	TGTGCCAGCAGTGAATTTTTGGGGCGAGGTACTGAAGCTTTCTTT	CASSEFLGRGTEAFF
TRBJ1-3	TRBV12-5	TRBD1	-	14	TGTGCTAGTGGAAAGGGGACAGCGGGAAACACCATATATTTT	CASGKGTAGNTIYF
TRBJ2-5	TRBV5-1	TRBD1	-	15	TGCGCCAGCAGCTGGATGGGACAGGGGCAAGAGACCCAGTACTTC	CASSWMGQGQETQYF
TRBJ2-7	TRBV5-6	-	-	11	TGTGCCAGCAGCTCGACCTACGAGCAGTACTTC	CASSSTYEQYF
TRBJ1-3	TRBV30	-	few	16	TGTGCCTGGAGTGGGAAAGGGCTACTCTCTGGAAACACCATATATTTT	CAWSGKGLLSGNTIYF
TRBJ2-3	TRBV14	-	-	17	TGTGCCAGCAGCCAAGTGAATAGCGCTACTGGCACAGATACGCAGTATTTT	CASSQVNSATGTDTQYF
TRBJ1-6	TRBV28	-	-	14	TGTGCCACCAAAATAAGAGGGTTCAATTCACCCCTCCACTTT	CATKIRGFNSPLHF
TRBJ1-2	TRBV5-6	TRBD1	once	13	TGTGCCAGCAGCCCGACAGGGTTCTATGGCTACACCTTC	CASSPTGFYGYTF
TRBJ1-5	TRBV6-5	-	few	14	-	CASSSSTVNQPQHF
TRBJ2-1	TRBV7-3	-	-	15	TGTGCCAGCAGCTCGACGCATAGCTCCTACAATGAGCAGTTCTTC	CASSSTHSSYNEQFF
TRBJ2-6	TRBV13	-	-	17	TGTGCCAGCAGCCCCTTGTCGGCTAGCTCTGGGGCCAACGTCCTGACTTTC	CASSPLSASSGANVLTF
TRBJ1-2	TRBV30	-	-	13	TGTGCCTGGAGTGTTCAGCGCACCTATGGCTACACCTTC	CAWSVQRTYGYTF
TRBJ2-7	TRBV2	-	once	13	TGTGCCAGCCAGGGTAATCCATCCTACGAGCAGTACTTC	CASQGNPSYEQYF
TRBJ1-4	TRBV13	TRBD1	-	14	TGTGCCAGCAGCCCACAGGGGGCCAATGAAAAACTGTTTTTT	CASSPQGANEKLFF
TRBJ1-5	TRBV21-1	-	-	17	TGTGCCAGCAGCAAATTTTCAGGGGCGGATAGCAATCAGCCCCAGCATTTT	CASSKFSGADSNQPQHF
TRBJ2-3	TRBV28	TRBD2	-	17	TGTGCCAGCAGACAAAACGGACTAGCGGGGACTTCAGATACGCAGTATTTT	CASRQNGLAGTSDTQYF
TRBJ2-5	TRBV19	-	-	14	TGTGCCAGTTCACGCCGGGACTCCTGGGAGACCCAGTACTTC	CASSRRDSWETQYF
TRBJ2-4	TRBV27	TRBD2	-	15	TGTGCCAGCAGTCCCGGGACTAGCGGGGGAAACATTCAGTACTTC	CASSPGTSGGNIQYF
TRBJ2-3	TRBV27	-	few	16	TGTGCCAGCAGTTTTAGGCCAGGGTCTTTGGGAGATACGCAGTATTTT	CASSFRPGSLGDTQYF
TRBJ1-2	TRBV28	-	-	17	TGTGCCAGCACCCCCCGACAGGCGCGAGGGATTTCCTATGGCTACACCTTC	CASTPRQARGISYGYTF
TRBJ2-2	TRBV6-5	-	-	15	TGTGCCAGCAGCCCCAACGGAAGGTTTCCCGGGGAGCTGTTTTTT	CASSPNGRFPGELFF
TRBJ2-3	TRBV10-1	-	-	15	TGCGCCAGCAGTGTTGGGGGCAGCTACACAGATACGCAGTATTTT	CASSVGGSYTDTQYF
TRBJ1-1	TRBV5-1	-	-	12	TGCGCCAGCAGCTATGGGGGGACTGAAGCTTTCTTT	CASSYGGTEAFF
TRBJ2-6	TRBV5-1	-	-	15	TGCGCCAGCAGCCTAGAGAACCCTGGGGCCAACGTCCTGACTTTC	CASSLENPGANVLTF
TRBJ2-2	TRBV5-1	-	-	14	TGCGCCAGCAGCCCGAACAGCGACACCGGGGAGCTGTTTTTT	CASSPNSDTGELFF
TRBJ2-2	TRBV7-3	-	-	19	TGTGCCAGCAGCTTAAACGCAGGGCTCTACGATATTAGCACCGGGGAGCTGTTTTTT	CASSLNAGLYDISTGELFF
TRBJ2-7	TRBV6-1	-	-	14	TGTGCCAGCAGTGAAACAGTGTTCGGGTTGGAGCAGTACTTC	CASSETVFGLEQYF
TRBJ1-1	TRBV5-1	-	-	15	TGCGCCAGCAGCGCGCGACAGGCTTTGAACACTGAAGCTTTCTTT	CASSARQALNTEAFF
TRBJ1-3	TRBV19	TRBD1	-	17	TGTGCCAGTAGTATCCCTCCGGGACAGAGGTCTGGAAACACCATATATTTT	CASSIPPGQRSGNTIYF
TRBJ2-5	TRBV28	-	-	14	TGTGCCAGTCACGCAGGGACGTCTGGAGAGACCCAGTACTTC	CASHAGTSGETQYF
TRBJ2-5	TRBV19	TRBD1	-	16	TGTGCCAGTAGTATAGTGGGGACAGGGCTTCAAGAGACCCAGTACTTC	CASSIVGTGLQETQYF
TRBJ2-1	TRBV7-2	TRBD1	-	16	TGTGCCAGCAGCCGGAAGACAGGGTGGTCCTACAATGAGCAGTTCTTC	CASSRKTGWSYNEQFF
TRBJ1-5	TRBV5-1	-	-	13	TGCGCCAGCAGCCCGCAAGGTGATCAGCCCCAGCATTTT	CASSPQGDQPQHF
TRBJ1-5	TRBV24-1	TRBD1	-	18	TGTGCCACCAGTGATTCCGGGACAGAAAATCCTAGCAATCAGCCCCAGCATTTT	CATSDSGTENPSNQPQHF